A selection of T cell receptor beta chains follows, all from one sample in a study of Graves' ophthalmopathy and Graves' hyperthyroidism. MiXCR was run by TCRdb on the multiplex PCR reads, yielding one entry per CDR3 protein. The data hold about 620,000 distinct CDR3 sequences, with about 24% observed a single time. Input material: peripheral blood. The receptors here all came from a woman younger than 30 with stable Graves' hyperthyroidism. Some clones in this sample may be carry-over from other donors' samples. CDR3s include the opening cysteine and the closing phenylalanine or tryptophan. D genes are given only for firm matches. Not all rows give a size; the values are once, few, many and, for expanded clones, a class.

v_gene,d_gene,j_gene,len,abundance,CDR3aa,CDR3nt
TRBV15,NA,TRBJ1-1,12,many,CATSTRQAEAFF,TGTGCCACCAGCACTCGACAGGCTGAAGCTTTCTTT
TRBV28,TRBD1,TRBJ1-2,15,few,CARLEDRETCYGYTF,TGTGCCAGGCTCGAGGACAGGGAGACCTGCTATGGCTACACCTTC
TRBV5-1,TRBD2,TRBJ2-3,16,NA,CASSDTGLGVTDTQYF,TGCGCCAGCAGCGACACGGGACTAGGAGTCACAGATACGCAGTATTTT
TRBV15,NA,TRBJ2-5,14,many,CATSRGGSQETQYF,TGTGCCACCAGCAGAGGAGGGAGCCAAGAGACCCAGTACTTC
TRBV12-3/TRBV12-4,TRBD1,TRBJ2-5,14,few,CASRGDRLQETQYF,TGTGCCAGCAGAGGGGACAGGCTCCAAGAGACCCAGTACTTC
TRBV28,NA,TRBJ2-7,12,many,CASRGPGGEQYF,TGTGCCAGCAGAGGACCTGGCGGTGAGCAGTACTTC
TRBV4-1,NA,TRBJ1-5,15,few,CASSQGGNTGYPQHF,TGCGCCAGCAGCCAGGGGGGGAACACAGGGTATCCCCAGCATTTT
TRBV5-1,NA,TRBJ2-5,15,many,CASSLDLATRETQYF,TGCGCCAGCAGCTTGGATCTAGCGACCAGAGAGACCCAGTACTTC
TRBV5-1,TRBD1,TRBJ2-7,14,many,CASSLVTGSYEQYF,TGCGCCAGCAGCTTAGTGACAGGGTCCTACGAGCAGTACTTC
TRBV15,TRBD1,TRBJ1-6,17,NA,CATSSPRGTGDNSPLHF,TGTGCCACCAGCAGTCCTCGAGGGACAGGAGATAATTCACCCCTCCACTTT
TRBV30,NA,TRBJ1-1,12,many,CAWSVLGTEAFF,TGTGCCTGGAGTGTGTTGGGGACTGAAGCTTTCTTT
TRBV11-2,NA,TRBJ1-2,16,many,CASSLGPSVANYGYTF,TGTGCCAGCAGCTTAGGCCCTTCGGTCGCTAACTATGGCTACACCTTC
TRBV10-3,TRBD1,TRBJ1-2,16,many,CAIQRDSGPLRYGYTF,TGTGCCATCCAACGGGACAGTGGCCCGCTAAGATATGGCTACACCTTC
TRBV4-1,NA,TRBJ2-5,14,NA,CASSARDAGGFQYF,TGCGCCAGCAGCGCCCGGGACGCCGGCGGGTTCCAGTACTTC
TRBV19,NA,TRBJ1-5,16,once,CAGRKRHAVGNQPQHF,TGTGCCGGTAGAAAACGACATGCAGTTGGCAATCAGCCCCAGCATTTT
TRBV20-1,NA,TRBJ2-5,13,NA,CSAQTWEQETQYF,TGCAGTGCTCAAACATGGGAGCAAGAGACCCAGTACTTC
TRBV6-1,NA,TRBJ1-1,13,many,CASSVDWGTEAFF,TGTGCCAGCAGTGTGGACTGGGGCACTGAAGCTTTCTTT
TRBV28,NA,TRBJ1-5,14,few,CASSQGLDRQPQHF,TGTGCCAGCAGCCAGGGTCTCGACAGGCAGCCCCAGCATTTT
TRBV20-1,NA,TRBJ2-7,11,NA,CSAHDSYEQYF,TGCAGTGCTCACGATTCCTACGAGCAGTACTTC
TRBV20-1,TRBD1,TRBJ1-1,15,NA,CSARDLTGGRTEAFF,TGCAGTGCTAGAGATCTGACAGGGGGCCGGACTGAAGCTTTCTTT